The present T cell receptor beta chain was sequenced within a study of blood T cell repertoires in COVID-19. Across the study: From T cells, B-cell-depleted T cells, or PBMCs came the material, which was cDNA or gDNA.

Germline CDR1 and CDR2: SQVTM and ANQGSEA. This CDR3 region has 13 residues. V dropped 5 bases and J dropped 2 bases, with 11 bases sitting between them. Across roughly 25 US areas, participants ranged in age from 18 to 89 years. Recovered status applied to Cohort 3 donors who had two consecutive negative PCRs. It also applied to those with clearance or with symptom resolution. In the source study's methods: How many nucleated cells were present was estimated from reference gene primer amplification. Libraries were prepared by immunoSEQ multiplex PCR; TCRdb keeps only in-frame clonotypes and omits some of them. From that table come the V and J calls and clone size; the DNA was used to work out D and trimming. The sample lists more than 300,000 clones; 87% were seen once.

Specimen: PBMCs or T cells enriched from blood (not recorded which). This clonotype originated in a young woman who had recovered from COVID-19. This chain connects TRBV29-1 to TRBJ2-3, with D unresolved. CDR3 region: CSVTAAPTDTQYF. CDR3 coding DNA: TGCAGCGTTACGGCGGCTCCCACAGATACGCAGTATTTT.